This T cell receptor (beta chain) was identified in a study of T cells in Graves' hyperthyroidism and ophthalmopathy. Study findings and constraints: In validation, the model predicted ophthalmopathy. These predictions came a median roughly six months before onset. Most thyroid-expanded clonotypes above 0.001 were also found in blood.

Trimming left V 5 bases short and J 3 bases short, with 10 bases between. Germline V CDR1 and CDR2: KGHDR, SFDVKD. The CDR3 runs to 14 residues. Regions amplified from RNA transcripts were the TCR beta CDR3 regions. HTBI primers were employed in a first-round RT-PCR of the TCR CDR3. TCRdb processed the multiplex PCR reads anew with MiXCR; each CDR3 protein has one entry. Seen here are 600,000 to 700,000 distinct CDR3 sequences, less than 45% observed once, and the top ten hold approximately 6.8%. This clonotype was counted many times. Its cognate antigen is unknown. This TCR was sampled from an adult man with Graves' disease, either hyperthyroidism or ophthalmopathy (not recorded which). The sequencing input was peripheral blood or thyroid tissue (not recorded which). This sequence joins TRBV24-1 and TRBJ1-5; perhaps TRBD1 as D (5 bases). In DNA, the CDR3 is TGTGCCACCAGTGCTCAGGGAAACAATCAGCCCCAGCATTTT. Protein: CATSAQGNNQPQHF.